This T cell receptor beta chain was identified in a study of CD8+CD57+ T cells in acquired aplastic anemia. Broader study findings: Patients' CD8+CD57+ cells proved less diverse than their total CD4+ and CD8+ pools, researchers found. The study found no significant CD8+ Simpson's diversity difference between patients and controls. Overlap between patients and controls comprised about 28 CD8+ CDR3 sequences.

Only patients with CD8+CD57+ cell expansion on flow cytometry were chosen for sequencing. CD8+CD57+ effector memory cells were additionally sequenced in about 15% of the 12 patients. Following bead-based enrichment, CD8+CD57+ cells furnished a mean 1.6 ug DNA. A word on this clonotype: Its matching antigen is unknown.

CDR1 and CDR2 from the germline V gene are LNHDA and SQIVND (reference sequence). Trimming shortened V by 7 bases and J by 0 bases, and 10 bases separated the two germline ends. This CDR3 has 14 amino acids. Genomic DNA constituted the template upon which TCR beta VDJ and CDR3 profiling was performed. In TCRdb, the reads were re-called with MiXCR into one record per CDR3 protein. The data contain around 21,000 distinct CDR3 sequences, roughly 40% of them singletons. The sequenced sample consisted of CD8+CD57+ T cells sorted from PBMCs. Subset noted: bead-enriched CD8+CD57+ effector memory T cells from SAA patients. This clonotype originated in a human donor with aplastic anemia. V usage is TRBV19 and J usage is TRBJ2-1; D may be TRBD1 or TRBD2 (5 bases each). CDR3 loop: CASKKGSSYNEQFF. CDR3 coding DNA: TGTGCCAGTAAGAAGGGGAGCTCCTACAATGAGCAGTTCTTC.